This note documents a single T cell receptor (beta chain) sequence. What it binds is unknown. Other DNA sequences in this sample translate to the same CDR3. The entirety of the isolated RNA underwent reverse transcription, so expressed TCRB transcripts were sequenced. Profiled with immunoSEQ multiplex PCR; TCRdb holds only in-frame clones, not every one. The sample carries 850,000 to 900,000 clones, about a sixth recorded once. The authors obtained over 95% purity in all sorted populations. These data are taken from a study of beta chain features in type 1 diabetes. For the study at large: Examined across all samples were almost 110 million sorted cells. Overall study findings and caveats: Shortening that was moderate but significant affected the TCRB CDR3s of Type 1 diabetes patients in all four CD4+ subsets.

This TCR was sampled from a woman between 18 and 29 years old in good health. The sequenced material came from naive CD4+ T cells from blood.

The CDR3 loop reads CASSPDRVYEQYF. The CDR3, as DNA: TGTGCCAGCAGTCCGGACAGGGTCTACGAGCAGTACTTC. This chain joins TRBV28 and TRBJ2-7; 8 bases map to TRBD1. V lost 5 bases and J lost 3; bases outside the gene matches: 3. The CDR3 has 13 residues. Germline V gene data show CDR1 as MDHEN and CDR2 as SYDVKM.